This T cell receptor (beta chain) was captured in a study of blood T cells in healthy people across ages. Aged roughly 6 to 90, donors were systemically healthy Caucasians from Russia. Isolation per sample recovered at least 6 million PBMCs. The CDR3 spans 16 residues. Trimming took 6 bases from V and 3 from J; bases not matched to a gene: 10. Germline lookup yields CDR1 MNHEY and CDR2 SVGEGT. The second PCR ran roughly 7 to 11 cycles with a sample-barcoded 5' primer and J-beta primers. Each cDNA molecule was tagged by a template-switch adaptor that had 12 random nucleotides. TCRdb ran MiXCR on the 5' RACE reads and lists one entry per CDR3 protein. The sample records about 2 million distinct CDR3 sequences, 49% being singletons. For this clonotype: The antigen remains undetermined.

General study points: TCR beta diversity per million T cells fell roughly linearly with age.

This sequence was found in a woman aged 40-49 years in good health. Sequencing was done on a sample of blood. V usage is TRBV6-2 or TRBV6-3 and J usage is TRBJ2-3, with 9 nucleotides matching TRBD1. The CDR3 bases are TGTGCCAGCAGCCAATACAGGGGGCTGAGGACAGATACGCAGTATTTT. Protein sequence: CASSQYRGLRTDTQYF.